What follows describes a single TCR beta chain. Time point noted: patch test 3, about 24 weeks after DPC sensitization. Sample treatment: therapeutic diphenylcyclopropenone sensitization with weekly scalp DPC. Those who donated were patients with alopecia, 18 to 70 years of age, and suitable for DPC. Authors' processing steps: Samples contained a median of about 96,000 TCRs, with a range of about 23,224 to 700,000. One entry per CDR3 protein, called by TCRdb with MiXCR from the RACE reads. TCRdb's processing, not the study's, gives the V and J calls here. Among about 84,000 distinct CDR3 sequences, 11% were seen once, and the ten largest hold approximately 3.7%. The data originate from a study of human T cells and chemical hapten exposure. The CDR3 is made up of 13 amino acids. Per the germline V gene, CDR1 is SQVTM and CDR2 is ANQGSEA. V was cut by 1 base and J by 1 base, with 7 bases left in between.

This chain uses TRBV29-1 with TRBJ2-5; tentatively, D is TRBD1 (5 bases). Source: whole blood, taken in connection with sensitization to the hapten diphenylcyclopropenone (DPC). This clonotype was obtained from a woman in her fifties or sixties with alopecia areata. Some clones in this sample may be carry-over from other donors' samples. The CDR3 region is CSVEVGAQETQYF. The CDR3 DNA sequence: TGCAGCGTTGAAGTAGGGGCCCAAGAGACCCAGTACTTC.